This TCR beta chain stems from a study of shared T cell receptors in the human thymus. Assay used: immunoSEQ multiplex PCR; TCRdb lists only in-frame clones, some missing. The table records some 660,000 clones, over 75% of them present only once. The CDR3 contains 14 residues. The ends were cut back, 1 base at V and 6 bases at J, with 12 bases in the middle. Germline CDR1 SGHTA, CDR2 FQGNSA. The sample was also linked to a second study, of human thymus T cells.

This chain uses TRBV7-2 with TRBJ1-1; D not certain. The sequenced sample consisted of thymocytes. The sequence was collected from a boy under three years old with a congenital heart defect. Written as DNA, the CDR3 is TGTGCCAGCAGCTTAGTTGGTATTCTAGCTGAAGCTTTCTTT. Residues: CASSLVGILAEAFF. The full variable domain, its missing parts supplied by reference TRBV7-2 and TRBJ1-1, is GAGVSQSPSNKVTEKGKDVELRCDPISGHTALYWYRQSLGQGLEFLIYFQGNSAPDKSGLPSDRFSAERTGGSVSTLTIQRTQQEDSAVYLCASSLVGILAEAFFGQGTRLTVV.